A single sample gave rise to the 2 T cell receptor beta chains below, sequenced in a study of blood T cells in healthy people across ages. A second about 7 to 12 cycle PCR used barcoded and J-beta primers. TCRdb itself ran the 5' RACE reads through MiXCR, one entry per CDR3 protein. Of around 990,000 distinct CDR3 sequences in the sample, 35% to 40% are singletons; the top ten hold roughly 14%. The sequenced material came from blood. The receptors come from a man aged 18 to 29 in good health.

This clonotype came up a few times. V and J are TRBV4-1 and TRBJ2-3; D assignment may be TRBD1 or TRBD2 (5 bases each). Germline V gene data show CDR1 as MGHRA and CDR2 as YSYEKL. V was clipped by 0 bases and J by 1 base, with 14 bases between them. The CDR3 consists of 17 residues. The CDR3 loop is CASSQEPGTLGTDTQYF. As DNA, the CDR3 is TGCGCCAGCAGCCAAGAACCCGGGACGCTCGGCACAGATACGCAGTATTTT.

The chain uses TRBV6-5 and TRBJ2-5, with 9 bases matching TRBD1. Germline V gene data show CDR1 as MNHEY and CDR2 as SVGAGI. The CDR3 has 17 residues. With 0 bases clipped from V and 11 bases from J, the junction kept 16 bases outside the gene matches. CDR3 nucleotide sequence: TGTGCCAGCAGTTACTCGGAGCGGGACAGGGTTCTCTATGAGCAGTACTTC. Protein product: CASSYSERDRVLYEQYF.